This entry describes one T cell receptor (beta chain). The antigen remains undetermined. This sample is part of a study of T cell repertoires in cytomegalovirus infection. Study information: Both CMV infection and a matching HLA type were indicated by public TCR beta signatures. Whole-study findings and limits: Summed frequency of shared TCR beta families picked out CMV carriers who also had the relevant HLA. In two of eight donors, the top clonotype was HLA-C-restricted CMV-specific.

TCRdb re-analysed the reads in MiXCR, keeping a single row per CDR3 protein. The profile shows 150,000 to 200,000 distinct CDR3 sequences, roughly 9% of them singletons. After removal of 5 bases from V and 0 bases from J, the junction contained 8 bases not matched to a gene. CDR3 length: 17 amino acids. The receptor was derived from a human donor in good health (CMV status not recorded). Some clones in this sample may be carry-over from other donors' samples. This chain joins TRBV23-1 and TRBJ2-3, with 10 positions matching TRBD2. TRBV23-1 is given ORF status, its function remaining uncertain. The sequenced sample was PBMCs. The CDR3 nucleotides are TGCGCCAGCAGTAGGGTAGCGGGAGGCCCTAGCACAGATACGCAGTATTTT. Its translation: CASSRVAGGPSTDTQYF.